The clone carrying this TCR beta chain occurred many times. Its antigen is as yet unknown. TCRdb ran MiXCR on the PCR reads and lists one entry per CDR3 protein. The repertoire holds 30,000 or so distinct CDR3 sequences, with about half as singletons. The time point here: after preoperative PTX-NDP chemotherapy. Before surgery, patients were given preoperative paclitaxel-nedaplatin chemotherapy. This CDR3 is built from 14 residues. After removal of 4 bases from V and 7 bases from J, the junction contained 8 bases not matched to a gene. Germline loops: CDR1 MNHEY, CDR2 SVGAGI. The sample comes from a study of esophageal squamous cell carcinoma under preoperative chemotherapy. The overall study: TCR repertoires were profiled from both peripheral blood T cells and tumor-infiltrating lymphocytes. Study outcomes and limitations: Abundant clones tended to shrink rather than expand after paclitaxel-nedaplatin. Chemotherapy was followed by significantly higher TCR diversity in peripheral T cells only, not tumor-infiltrating lymphocytes.

V usage is TRBV6-5 and J usage is TRBJ2-7; TRBD1 aligns across 9 bases. The sequence came from a human donor with esophageal squamous cell carcinoma. The donor label of this sample is uncertain. Collection took place from a patient given preoperative chemotherapy. In nucleotides, the CDR3 is TGTGCCAGCAGTTGGGACAGGGAATCGTGGGAGCAGTACTTC. Translation gives CASSWDRESWEQYF.